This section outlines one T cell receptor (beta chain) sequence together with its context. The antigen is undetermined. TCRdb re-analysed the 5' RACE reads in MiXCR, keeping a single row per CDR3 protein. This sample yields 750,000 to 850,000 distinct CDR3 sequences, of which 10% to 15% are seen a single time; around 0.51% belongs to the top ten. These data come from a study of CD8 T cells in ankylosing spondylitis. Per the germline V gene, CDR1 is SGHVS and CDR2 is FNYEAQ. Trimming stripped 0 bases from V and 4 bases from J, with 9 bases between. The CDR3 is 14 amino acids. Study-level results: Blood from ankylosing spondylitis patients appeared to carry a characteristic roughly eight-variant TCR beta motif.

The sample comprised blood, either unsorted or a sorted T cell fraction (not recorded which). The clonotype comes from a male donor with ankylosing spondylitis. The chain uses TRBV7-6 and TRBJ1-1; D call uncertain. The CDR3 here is CASSLARSTTEAFF. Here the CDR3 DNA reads TGTGCCAGCAGCTTAGCTCGGTCCACCACTGAAGCTTTCTTT.